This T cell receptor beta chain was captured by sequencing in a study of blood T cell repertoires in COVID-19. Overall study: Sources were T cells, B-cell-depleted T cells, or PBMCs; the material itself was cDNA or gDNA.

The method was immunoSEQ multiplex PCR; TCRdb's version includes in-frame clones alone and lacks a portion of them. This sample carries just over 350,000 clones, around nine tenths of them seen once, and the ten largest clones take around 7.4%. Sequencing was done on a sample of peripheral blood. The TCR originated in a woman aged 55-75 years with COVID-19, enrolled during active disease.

In nucleotides, the CDR3 is TGTGCCTGGAGCATTAGACAGGGGAGTTCACCCCTCCACTTT. It yields the protein CAWSIRQGSSPLHF. This chain joins TRBV30 and TRBJ1-6; 8 bases map to TRBD1. V lost 3 bases and J lost 9; bases outside the gene matches: 7. The germline gives CDR1 GTSNPN, CDR2 SVGIG (reference sequence). The CDR3 contains 14 residues.